What follows are 23 T cell receptor beta chains derived from one specimen sequenced in a study of T cell changes during pregnancy in multiple sclerosis. Repertoires were generated with immunoSEQ multiplex PCR, while TCRdb's copy carries only in-frame clones and drops some. Among around 51,000 clones listed, around 93% were seen once. Sequenced material: peripheral blood, taken in the second trimester of pregnancy. These receptors were collected from a female donor with multiple sclerosis, enrolled in a pregnancy study.

The CDR3 DNA reads as TGTGCCAGCACCCTTGTACTGAGCTCCTACAATGAGCAGTTCTTC. It codes for CASTLVLSSYNEQFF. This chain uses TRBV28 with TRBJ2-1; D is ambiguous. This CDR3 comprises 15 residues. Deletions cut 7 bases from V and 0 bases from J, with 13 bases between. CDR1 and CDR2 from the germline V gene are MDHEN and SYDVKM.

The V gene is TRBV7-9, the J gene TRBJ2-5; D is undetermined. Germline loops: CDR1 SEHNR, CDR2 FQNEAQ (reference sequence). The CDR3 runs to 14 residues. Trimming left V 1 base short and J 4 bases short, with 10 bases between. The CDR3 DNA is TGTGCCAGCAGCTTAGTTGGCAGAGGAGAGACCCAGTACTTC. It yields the protein CASSLVGRGETQYF.

The chain combines TRBV6-1 with TRBJ2-1; possible D gene TRBD2, 5 bases. Germline CDR1 and CDR2: MNHNS and SASEGT. The length of the CDR3 is 16 residues. Trimming removed 0 bases at V and 4 bases at J, with 13 bases between. The CDR3 region is CASSEAKGVPYNEQFF. The CDR3 DNA follows: TGTGCCAGCAGTGAAGCGAAGGGAGTCCCTTACAATGAGCAGTTCTTC.

The chain carries TRBV27 and TRBJ1-2, with a possible D match to TRBD1 (5 bases). The CDR3 extends over 14 amino acids. Trimming stripped 1 base from V and 6 bases from J, with 12 bases between. Germline V gene data show CDR1 as MNHEY and CDR2 as SMNVEV (reference sequence). CDR3 nucleotide sequence: TGTGCCAGCAGTTTATTTGGGGGGGGGAATGGCTACACCTTC. Translation: CASSLFGGGNGYTF.

This sequence joins TRBV6-1 and TRBJ1-2, with no clear D. The CDR3 loop spans 14 amino acids. Trimming left V 4 bases short and J 4 bases short, with 13 bases between. Germline CDR1 MNHNS, CDR2 SASEGT. CDR3 nucleotide sequence: TGTGCCAGCAGTGTCCTCAGTGAGCGCTATGGCTACACCTTC. It is translated as CASSVLSERYGYTF.

This chain joins TRBV15 and TRBJ2-7, with 12 bases aligning to TRBD2. The germline V gene encodes CDR1 LNHNV and CDR2 YYDKDF (reference sequence). This CDR3 has 14 residues. The junction had 2 bases not matched to a gene; V was cut back by 6 bases and J by 2 bases. CDR3 in amino acids: CATRTSGGTYEQYF. The CDR3 DNA is TGTGCCACCAGGACTAGCGGGGGAACCTACGAGCAGTACTTC. Full variable domain (rest looked up from reference TRBV15 and TRBJ2-7): DAMVIQNPRYQVTQFGKPVTLSCSQTLNHNVMYWYQQKSSQAPKLLFHYYDKDFNNEADTPDNFQSRRPNTSFCFLDIRSPGLGDTAMYLCATRTSGGTYEQYFGPGTRLTVT.

Concerning this clone: A junction boundary mismatches the germline segment, possibly from a read error. The CDR3 bases are TGTGCCAGAAGCTGCGGCTGCCAAAGCTCCTACGAGCAGTACTTC. It encodes CARSCGCQSSYEQYF. The J gene is TRBJ2-7, the V gene TRBV11-2; D unresolved. The CDR3 is 15 residues long. In germline, CDR1 is SGHAT, CDR2 FQNNGV.

CDR3 sequence: CASSIMATGDTGELFF. The CDR3 coding sequence is TGTGCCAGTAGTATAATGGCTACAGGGGACACCGGGGAGCTGTTTTTT. The chain employs TRBV19 and TRBJ2-2; the match to TRBD1 covers 7 bases. There are 16 residues in the CDR3. Trimming cost V 2 bases and J 3 bases; bases outside gene matches: 6. CDR1 and CDR2 from the germline V gene are LNHDA and SQIVND (reference sequence). Full variable domain (rest looked up from reference TRBV19 and TRBJ2-2): DGGITQSPKYLFRKEGQNVTLSCEQNLNHDAMYWYRQDPGQGLRLIYYSQIVNDFQKGDIAEGYSVSREKKESFPLTVTSAQKNPTAFYLCASSIMATGDTGELFFGEGSRLTVL.

The chain combines TRBV6-1 with TRBJ2-7; 8 bases line up with TRBD2. Germline V lookup: CDR1 MNHNS, CDR2 SASEGT. With V trimmed by 6 bases and J by 2 bases, 9 bases remained unmatched. The CDR3 runs 15 residues. CDR3 sequence reads: CASSPGVAGTYEQYF. In DNA, the CDR3 is TGTGCCAGCAGCCCCGGAGTAGCGGGAACCTACGAGCAGTACTTC.

V gene TRBV7-9 combines with J gene TRBJ1-1; D is unclear. The V end lost 6 bases, the J end lost 7 bases, and 9 bases lay between the germline ends. Germline V gene data show CDR1 as SEHNR and CDR2 as FQNEAQ (reference sequence). CDR3 size: 11 residues. CDR3 region: CASRADNEAFF. As DNA, the CDR3 is TGTGCCAGCAGAGCCGACAATGAAGCTTTCTTT.

The chain recombines TRBV19 with TRBJ2-7; tentatively, D is TRBD2 (6 bases). Trimming took 9 bases from V and 3 from J, leaving 18 bases between them. The germline V gene has CDR1 LNHDA and CDR2 SQIVND (reference sequence). This CDR3 has 14 residues. The CDR3 DNA follows: TGTGCCAGCCGCGGGCGGGATAGGGACTACGAGCAGTACTTC. Its protein product is CASRGRDRDYEQYF.

The J gene is TRBJ1-2, the V gene TRBV5-1; 8 positions match TRBD1. The germline gives CDR1 SGHRS, CDR2 YFSETQ. This CDR3 comprises 15 residues. The V segment lost 4 bases and the J segment 6 bases; nucleotides outside the gene matches: 11. CDR3 sequence reads: CASSPQGGPGHGYTF. As DNA, the CDR3 is TGCGCCAGCAGCCCACAGGGGGGTCCCGGCCATGGCTACACCTTC.

The chain recombines TRBV30 with TRBJ1-5; tentative D call: TRBD1 (6 bases). Trimming pared 6 bases from V and 1 base from J, leaving 10 bases between. The CDR3 sequence is 13 residues long. CDR1 and CDR2 (germline): GTSNPN, SVGIG (reference sequence). The DNA for the CDR3 is TGTGCCTGCGAAGGACAGAGCAATCAGCCCCAGCATTTT. Its translation: CACEGQSNQPQHF.

The J gene is TRBJ2-7, the V gene TRBV30; 9 positions agree with TRBD2. Germline V gene lookup returns CDR1 GTSNPN and CDR2 SVGIG (reference sequence). The length of the CDR3 is 14 residues. Trimming removed 5 bases from V and 1 base from J; junction bases left unmatched: 6. CDR3 sequence: CAWDASGISYEQYF. CDR3 nucleotides: TGTGCCTGGGACGCTAGCGGGATTTCCTACGAGCAGTACTTC.

The rearrangement joins TRBV19 to TRBJ2-7; 10 nucleotides agree with TRBD1. The CDR3 spans 14 residues. V lost 3 bases, J lost 3 bases, and 2 bases stayed unmatched. Germline V gene lookup returns CDR1 LNHDA and CDR2 SQIVND (reference sequence). The CDR3 loop reads CASSIGQGGYEQYF. The DNA for the CDR3 is TGTGCCAGTAGTATTGGACAGGGGGGCTACGAGCAGTACTTC.

This chain links TRBV5-1 with TRBJ2-7, with TRBD1 identical over 9 bases. CDR3 length equals 14 residues. With 0 bases clipped from V and 6 bases from J, the junction kept 4 bases outside the gene matches. Germline-derived CDR1 and CDR2 are SGHRS and YFSETQ. The DNA for the CDR3 is TGCGCCAGCAGCTTGGCGGGACAGGGAACCGAGCAGTACTTC. Encoded protein: CASSLAGQGTEQYF.

The genes are TRBV18 and TRBJ1-1; perhaps TRBD1 as D (6 bases). V lost 2 bases and J lost 0, with 13 bases in between. The V gene's germline CDR1 is KGHSH and CDR2 LQKENI. The CDR3 spans 16 residues. The CDR3 loop reads CASSPAITGMNTEAFF. DNA for the CDR3: TGTGCCAGCTCACCAGCTATAACAGGGATGAACACTGAAGCTTTCTTT.

The CDR3 nucleotides read TGTGCCAGTAGTATAACTAGCGGGAGTGGGGAGCAGTTCTTC. It yields the protein CASSITSGSGEQFF. This chain connects TRBV19 to TRBJ2-1; 11 bases align to TRBD2. The CDR3 spans 14 residues. Germline trimming cut 2 bases from V and 10 bases from J; bases unmatched to any gene: 4. The germline gives CDR1 LNHDA, CDR2 SQIVND (reference sequence).

The chain employs TRBV28 and TRBJ2-1, with D possibly matching TRBD1 (7 bases). Germline CDR1 MDHEN, CDR2 SYDVKM. V lost 8 bases and J lost 5, with 13 bases in between. CDR3 size: 13 residues. The CDR3 region has the DNA TGTGCCAGCCAGGGGGGCGGCCACAATGAGCAGTTCTTC. The encoded protein is CASQGGGHNEQFF.

Written as DNA, the CDR3 is TGCGCCAGTAGGGGTTTAGCGGGCCCCTACAATGAGCAGTTCTTC. As protein: CASRGLAGPYNEQFF. The J gene is TRBJ2-1, the V gene TRBV10-2; 7 bases fit TRBD2. The CDR3 has 15 amino acids. Germline V gives CDR1 WSHSY, CDR2 SAAADI. Losses at the gene ends were 9 bases for V and 2 bases for J; bases not matched to a gene: 10.

This rearrangement joins TRBV6-1 to TRBJ2-5; TRBD1 might be the D (6 bases). Looked up from germline, CDR1 is MNHNS and CDR2 is SASEGT. The ends were cut back, 0 bases at V and 1 base at J, with 12 bases in the middle. This CDR3 comprises 16 residues. CDR3 amino acids: CASSEAPRGSQETQYF. CDR3 in DNA: TGTGCCAGCAGTGAAGCGCCCAGGGGCAGCCAAGAGACCCAGTACTTC.

The chain couples TRBV28 to TRBJ1-1; D gene uncertain. CDR1 is MDHEN and CDR2 is SYDVKM in the germline V gene. Trimming took 3 bases from V and 1 from J, leaving 6 bases between them. The CDR3 has 13 residues. The CDR3, as DNA: TGTGCCAGCAGTTTCCCCGGGAACACTGAAGCTTTCTTT. Translating it yields CASSFPGNTEAFF.

J is TRBJ2-3 and V is TRBV7-2, with 7 nucleotides matching TRBD2. Germline V gene lookup returns CDR1 SGHTA and CDR2 FQGNSA. CDR3 length: 14 amino acids. The trim removed 1 base at V and 5 bases at J, leaving 3 bases unmatched. The CDR3 DNA sequence: TGTGCCAGCAGCTTAGGGCGGGAGAGAGATACGCAGTATTTT. Residues: CASSLGRERDTQYF.